This T cell receptor (beta chain) was identified during a study of T cells in narcolepsy. In the study overall: Donors had narcolepsy type 1 or type 2, or were healthy controls.

Measured with immunoSEQ multiplex PCR; TCRdb has only the in-frame clones, and not every one. This table has approximately 9,400 clones, just over 70% appearing once. With regard to this clone: Its target is unknown.

Study-wide findings and caveats: HCRT-specific and TRIB2-specific autoreactive clonotypes appeared among same-patient CSF and blood CD4+ clonotypes. Blood of same and different patients, but not healthy controls, reportedly held recurring autoreactive clonotypes.

The origin of this receptor is a human donor with narcolepsy. Input material: CD45RA- memory CD8+ T cells from PBMCs.

In nucleotides, the CDR3 is TGTGCCAGCTCATCTCGGGAGACGGGATCCTACGAGCAGTACTTC. The encoded protein is CASSSRETGSYEQYF. This chain links TRBV18 with TRBJ2-7; D is perhaps TRBD2 (6 bases). The CDR3 runs 15 residues. Germline V lookup: CDR1 KGHSH, CDR2 LQKENI. Trimming cost V 5 bases and J 1 base, with 15 bases left between them.